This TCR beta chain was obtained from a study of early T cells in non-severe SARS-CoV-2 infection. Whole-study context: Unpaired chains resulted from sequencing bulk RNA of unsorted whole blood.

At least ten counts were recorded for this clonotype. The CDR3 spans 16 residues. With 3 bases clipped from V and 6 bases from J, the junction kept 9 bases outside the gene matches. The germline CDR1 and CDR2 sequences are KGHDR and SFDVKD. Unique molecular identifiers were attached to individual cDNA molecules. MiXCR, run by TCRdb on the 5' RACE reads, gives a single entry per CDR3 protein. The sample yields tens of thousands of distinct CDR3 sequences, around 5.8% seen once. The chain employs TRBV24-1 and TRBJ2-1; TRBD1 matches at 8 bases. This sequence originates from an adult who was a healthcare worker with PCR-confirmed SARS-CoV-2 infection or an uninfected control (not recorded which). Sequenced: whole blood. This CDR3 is CATSDPRGRGANEQFF. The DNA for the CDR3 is TGTGCCACCAGTGATCCCAGGGGGCGAGGGGCCAATGAGCAGTTCTTC.